A single sample is the source of the 13 T cell receptor beta chains below, sequenced in a study of blood T cell repertoires in COVID-19. Data came from immunoSEQ multiplex PCR; TCRdb stores just in-frame clones and leaves some out. The table has approximately 300,000 clones, about 85% seen once; the top ten hold around 1.9%. Sequences were obtained from PBMCs or T cells enriched from blood (not recorded which). The receptor source for this set is a woman aged 30 to 39 who had been exposed to COVID-19.

This chain joins TRBV7-8 and TRBJ2-3; no clear D gene. The CDR3 contains 15 residues. Germline V gene lookup returns CDR1 SGHVS and CDR2 FQNEAQ. V lost 2 bases and J 4 bases, leaving 13 bases between the germline ends. CDR3 nucleotides: TGTGCCAGCAGCTTAAGAGGTCCCGAGGCAGATACGCAGTATTTT. It codes for CASSLRGPEADTQYF.

The chain couples TRBV9 to TRBJ2-4; 15 bases line up with TRBD2. With V trimmed by 4 bases and J by 1 base, 3 bases remained unmatched. Germline V gene lookup returns CDR1 SGDLS and CDR2 YYNGEE. The CDR3 consists of 17 residues. This CDR3 reads CASSPGLAGGAKNIQYF. The CDR3 nucleotides read TGTGCCAGCAGCCCGGGACTAGCGGGGGGTGCCAAAAACATTCAGTACTTC.

The V gene is TRBV7-8, the J gene TRBJ1-4; D remains unclear. Trimming left V 1 base short and J 0 bases short, with 6 bases between. This CDR3 has 15 residues. CDR1 SGHVS and CDR2 FQNEAQ come from the germline V gene. CDR3 sequence reads: CASSLESTTNEKLFF. As DNA, the CDR3 is TGTGCCAGCAGCTTAGAGAGTACAACTAATGAAAAACTGTTTTTT.

V usage is TRBV13 and J usage is TRBJ2-7; 8 bases agree with TRBD1. Germline CDR1 is PRHDT and CDR2 is FYEKMQ (reference sequence). The V gene end was trimmed by 3 bases and the J gene end by 3 bases; junction bases not matched to a gene: 1. This CDR3 has 13 residues. The chain's CDR3 is CASSFDRGYEQYF. CDR3 bases: TGTGCCAGCAGCTTCGACAGGGGCTACGAGCAGTACTTC.

The chain is built from TRBV24-1 and TRBJ2-3; TRBD2 agrees at 11 bases. The CDR3 consists of 16 residues. Germline lookup yields CDR1 KGHDR and CDR2 SFDVKD. V was pared by 4 bases and J by 4 bases, with 6 bases of the junction left unmatched. The CDR3 is CATSDPTSGRADTQYF. The CDR3 DNA sequence: TGTGCCACCAGTGACCCCACTAGCGGGAGAGCAGATACGCAGTATTTT.

The V and J genes are TRBV6-4 and TRBJ2-5; 13 positions match TRBD2. CDR3 length: 15 amino acids. Per germline, CDR1 MRHNA and CDR2 SNTAGT. Losses at the gene ends were 5 bases for V and 3 bases for J; bases not matched to a gene: 3. CDR3 nucleotide sequence: TGTGCCAGCAGTCCACTAGCGGGGGGGAAAGAGACCCAGTACTTC. This translates into CASSPLAGGKETQYF.

The chain carries TRBV30 and TRBJ1-3, with D possibly TRBD1 on 6 matching bases. CDR3 size: 17 residues. Germline values: CDR1 GTSNPN, CDR2 SVGIG (reference sequence). Trimming took off 4 bases at V and 0 bases at J, with 19 bases between the two ends. In nucleotides, the CDR3 is TGTGCCTGGACTTACCTTGGACAGATTAACTCTGGAAACACCATATATTTT. It yields the protein CAWTYLGQINSGNTIYF.

J is TRBJ1-1 and V is TRBV14; D is unclear. Deletions cut 4 bases from V and 8 bases from J, with 14 bases between. The CDR3 sequence is 13 residues long. CDR1 and CDR2 (germline): SGHDN, FVKESK. The CDR3 protein is CASSRIGRSEAFF. The CDR3 DNA reads as TGTGCCAGCAGCCGAATAGGGAGAAGCGAAGCTTTCTTT.

This clone was picked up a small number of times. The rearrangement uses TRBV7-9 and TRBJ2-5, with D perhaps matching TRBD1 (5 bases). Germline loops: CDR1 SEHNR, CDR2 FQNEAQ (reference sequence). This CDR3 is built from 11 residues. The germline V and J ends were trimmed by 4 bases and 5 bases, with 5 bases remaining between them. The CDR3 DNA reads TGTGCCAGCAGCTCAGGGGAGACCCAGTACTTC. It translates to CASSSGETQYF.

This clone was observed a handful of times. The chain has TRBV5-5 and TRBJ1-6; D gene uncertain. Germline V gene lookup returns CDR1 SGHKS and CDR2 YYEKEE (reference sequence). Trimming took 4 bases from V and 14 from J, leaving 10 bases between them. The CDR3 is made up of 11 amino acids. CDR3 sequence: CASSRENALHF. CDR3 nucleotides: TGTGCCAGCAGCCGAGAAAATGCCCTCCACTTT. Using reference TRBV5-5 and TRBJ1-6 for the parts outside the CDR3, the full variable domain is DAGVTQSPTHLIKTRGQQVTLRCSPISGHKSVSWYQQVLGQGPQFIFQYYEKEERGRGNFPDRFSARQFPNYSSELNVNALLLGDSALYLCASSRENALHFGNGTRLTVT.

The chain has TRBV7-8 and TRBJ2-1, with D perhaps matching TRBD2 (5 bases). CDR3 length equals 15 residues. Germline CDR1 SGHVS, CDR2 FQNEAQ. V dropped 2 bases and J dropped 5 bases, with 13 bases sitting between them. The CDR3 region has the DNA TGTGCCAGCAGCTTAAGGCGGGTCGGGCACAATGAGCAGTTCTTC. It specifies CASSLRRVGHNEQFF.

The chain recombines TRBV11-2 with TRBJ2-1; TRBD2 matches 8 bases. J was trimmed by 10 bases and V by 3 bases; bases with no gene match: 5. Looked up from germline, CDR1 is SGHAT and CDR2 is FQNNGV. The CDR3 is made up of 13 amino acids. As DNA, the CDR3 is TGTGCCAGCAGCTTTGGGACTAGTTGGGAGCAGTTCTTC. It specifies CASSFGTSWEQFF.

The CDR3 spells CASSSPGLAGSYEQYF. The DNA of the CDR3 is TGTGCCAGTAGTTCTCCGGGACTAGCGGGGTCCTACGAGCAGTACTTC. The V call is TRBV19, the J call TRBJ2-7; 13 bases agree with TRBD2. This CDR3 region has 16 residues. CDR1 and CDR2 (germline): LNHDA, SQIVND (reference sequence). J gave up 1 base and V 5 bases, and 5 bases lay outside the gene matches.